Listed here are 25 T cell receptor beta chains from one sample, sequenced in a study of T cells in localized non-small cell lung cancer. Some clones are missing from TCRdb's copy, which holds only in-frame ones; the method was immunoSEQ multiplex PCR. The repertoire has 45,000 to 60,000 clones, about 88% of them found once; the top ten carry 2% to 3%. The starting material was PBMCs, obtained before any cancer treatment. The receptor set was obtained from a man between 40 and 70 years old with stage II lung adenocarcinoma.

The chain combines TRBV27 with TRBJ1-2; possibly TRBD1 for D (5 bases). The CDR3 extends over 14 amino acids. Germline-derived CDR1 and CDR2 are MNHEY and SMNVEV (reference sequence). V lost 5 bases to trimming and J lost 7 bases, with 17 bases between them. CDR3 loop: CASSPSGVQGGYTF. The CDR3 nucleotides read TGTGCCAGCAGTCCCTCGGGGGTCCAGGGTGGCTACACCTTC.

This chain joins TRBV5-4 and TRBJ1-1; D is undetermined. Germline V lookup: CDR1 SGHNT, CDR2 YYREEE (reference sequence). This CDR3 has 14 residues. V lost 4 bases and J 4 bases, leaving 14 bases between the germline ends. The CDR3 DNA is TGTGCCAGCAGCAAAATGGACTCGAGCACTGAAGCTTTCTTT. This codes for CASSKMDSSTEAFF.

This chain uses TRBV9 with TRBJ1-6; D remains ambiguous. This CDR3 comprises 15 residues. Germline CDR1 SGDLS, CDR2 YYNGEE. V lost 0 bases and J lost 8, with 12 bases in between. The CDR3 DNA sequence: TGTGCCAGCAGCGTAGAGGGTAGGCGGGATTCACCCCTCCACTTT. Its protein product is CASSVEGRRDSPLHF.

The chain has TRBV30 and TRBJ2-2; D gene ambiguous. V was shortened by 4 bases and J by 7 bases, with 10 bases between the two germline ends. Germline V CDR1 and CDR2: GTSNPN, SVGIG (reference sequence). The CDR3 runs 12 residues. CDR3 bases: TGTGCCTGGACTGGGTCTGGCGGGGAGCTGTTTTTT. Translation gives CAWTGSGGELFF.

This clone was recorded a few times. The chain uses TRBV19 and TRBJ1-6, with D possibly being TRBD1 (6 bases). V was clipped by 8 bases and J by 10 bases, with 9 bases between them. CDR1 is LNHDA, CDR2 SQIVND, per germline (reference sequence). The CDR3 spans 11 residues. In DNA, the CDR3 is TGTGCCAGTTCAGGGGAATCACCCCTCCACTTT. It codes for CASSGESPLHF. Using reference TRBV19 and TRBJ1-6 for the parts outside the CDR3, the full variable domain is DGGITQSPKYLFRKEGQNVTLSCEQNLNHDAMYWYRQDPGQGLRLIYYSQIVNDFQKGDIAEGYSVSREKKESFPLTVTSAQKNPTAFYLCASSGESPLHFGNGTRLTVT.

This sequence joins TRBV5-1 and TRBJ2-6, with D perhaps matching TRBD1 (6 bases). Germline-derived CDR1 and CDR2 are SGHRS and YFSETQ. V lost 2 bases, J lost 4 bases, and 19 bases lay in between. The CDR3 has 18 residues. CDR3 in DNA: TGCGCCAGCAGCTTCAGGGGTGAAACCTTCACGGGGGCCAACGTCCTGACTTTC. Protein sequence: CASSFRGETFTGANVLTF.

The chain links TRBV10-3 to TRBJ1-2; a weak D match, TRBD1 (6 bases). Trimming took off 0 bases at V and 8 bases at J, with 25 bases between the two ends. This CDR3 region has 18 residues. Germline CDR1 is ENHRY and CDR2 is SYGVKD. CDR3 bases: TGTGCCATCAGTGAGTCTATGACCAGGGGCCCACCTTCCTCGGGCTACACCTTC. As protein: CAISESMTRGPPSSGYTF.

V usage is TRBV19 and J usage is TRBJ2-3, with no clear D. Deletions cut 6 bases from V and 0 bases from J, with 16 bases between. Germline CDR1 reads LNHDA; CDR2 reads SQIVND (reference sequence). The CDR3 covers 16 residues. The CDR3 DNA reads TGTGCCAGTAGCATATGGGGTGTATCTAGCACAGATACGCAGTATTTT. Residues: CASSIWGVSSTDTQYF.

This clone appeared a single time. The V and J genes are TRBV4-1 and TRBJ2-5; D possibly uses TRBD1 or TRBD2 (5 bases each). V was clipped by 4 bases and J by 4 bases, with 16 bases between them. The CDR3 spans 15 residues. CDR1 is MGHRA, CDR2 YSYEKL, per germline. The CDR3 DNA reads TGCGCCAGCAGCCCATACCTCAGGGACGCAGAGACCCAGTACTTC. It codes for CASSPYLRDAETQYF.

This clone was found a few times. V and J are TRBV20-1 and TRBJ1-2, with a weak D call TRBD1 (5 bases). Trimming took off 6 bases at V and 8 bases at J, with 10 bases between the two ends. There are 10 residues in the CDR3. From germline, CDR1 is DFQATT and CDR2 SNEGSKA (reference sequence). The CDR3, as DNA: TGCAGTGCCAGCAGGGACGGCTACACCTTC. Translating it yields CSASRDGYTF.

The DNA of the CDR3 is TGCAGCGTTGATGGGGGGGGAAGCACAGATACGCAGTATTTT. Residues: CSVDGGGSTDTQYF. V is TRBV29-1 and J is TRBJ2-3, with 7 positions matching TRBD2. CDR1 is SQVTM and CDR2 is ANQGSEA in the germline V gene. The CDR3 covers 14 residues. The V gene end was trimmed by 3 bases and the J gene end by 0 bases; junction bases not matched to a gene: 3.

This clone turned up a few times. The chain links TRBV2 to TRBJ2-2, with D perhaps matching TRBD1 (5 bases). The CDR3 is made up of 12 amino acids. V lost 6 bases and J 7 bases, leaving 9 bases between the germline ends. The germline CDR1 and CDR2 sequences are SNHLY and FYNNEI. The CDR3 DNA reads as TGTGCCAGCAGAGGGGATGGCGGGGAGCTGTTTTTT. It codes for CASRGDGGELFF.

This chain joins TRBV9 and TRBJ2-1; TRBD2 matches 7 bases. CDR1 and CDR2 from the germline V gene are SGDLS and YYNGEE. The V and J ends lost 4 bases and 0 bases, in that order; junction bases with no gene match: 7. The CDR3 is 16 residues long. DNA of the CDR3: TGTGCCAGCAGCCTGGGAGGGTCCAGCTCCTACAATGAGCAGTTCTTC. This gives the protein CASSLGGSSSYNEQFF. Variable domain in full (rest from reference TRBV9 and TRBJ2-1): DSGVTQTPKHLITATGQRVTLRCSPRSGDLSVYWYQQSLDQGLQFLIQYYNGEERAKGNILERFSAQQFPDLHSELNLSSLELGDSALYFCASSLGGSSSYNEQFFGPGTRLTVL.

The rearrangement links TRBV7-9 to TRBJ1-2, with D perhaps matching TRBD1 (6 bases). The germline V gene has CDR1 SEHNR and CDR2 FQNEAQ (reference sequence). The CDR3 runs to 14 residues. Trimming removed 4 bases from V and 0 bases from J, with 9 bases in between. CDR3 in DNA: TGTGCCAGCAGCTATGGACAGTCTAACTATGGCTACACCTTC. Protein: CASSYGQSNYGYTF.

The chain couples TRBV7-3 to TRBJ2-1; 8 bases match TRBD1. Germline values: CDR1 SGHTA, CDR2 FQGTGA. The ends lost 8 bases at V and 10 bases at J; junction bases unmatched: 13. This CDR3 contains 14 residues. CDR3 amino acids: CASGAGTGGTEQFF. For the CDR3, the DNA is TGTGCCAGCGGCGCCGGGACAGGAGGTACGGAGCAGTTCTTC.

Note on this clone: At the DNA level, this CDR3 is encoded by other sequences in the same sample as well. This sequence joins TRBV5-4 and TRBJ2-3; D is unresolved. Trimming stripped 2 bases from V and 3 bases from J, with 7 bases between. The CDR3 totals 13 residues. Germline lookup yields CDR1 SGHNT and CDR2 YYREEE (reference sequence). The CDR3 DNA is TGTGCCAGCAGCTTAGACTCGACAGATACGCAGTATTTT. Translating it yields CASSLDSTDTQYF.

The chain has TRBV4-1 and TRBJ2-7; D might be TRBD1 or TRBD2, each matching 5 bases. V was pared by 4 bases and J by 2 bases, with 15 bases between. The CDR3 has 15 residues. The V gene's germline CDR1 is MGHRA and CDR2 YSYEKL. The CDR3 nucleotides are TGCGCCAGCAGCCCTGAACGGGACGCCACCTACGAGCAGTACTTC. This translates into CASSPERDATYEQYF.

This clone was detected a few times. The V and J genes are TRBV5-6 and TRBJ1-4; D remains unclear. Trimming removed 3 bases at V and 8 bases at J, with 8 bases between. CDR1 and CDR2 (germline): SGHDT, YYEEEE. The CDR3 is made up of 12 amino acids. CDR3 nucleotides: TGTGCCAGCAGCTACAGAGGAGAAAAACTGTTTTTT. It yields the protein CASSYRGEKLFF.

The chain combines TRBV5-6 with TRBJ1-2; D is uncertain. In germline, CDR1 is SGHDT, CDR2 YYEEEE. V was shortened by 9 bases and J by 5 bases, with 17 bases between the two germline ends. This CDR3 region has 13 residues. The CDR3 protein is CATRPDGVYGYTF. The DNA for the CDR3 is TGTGCCACCAGGCCGGACGGGGTTTATGGCTACACCTTC.

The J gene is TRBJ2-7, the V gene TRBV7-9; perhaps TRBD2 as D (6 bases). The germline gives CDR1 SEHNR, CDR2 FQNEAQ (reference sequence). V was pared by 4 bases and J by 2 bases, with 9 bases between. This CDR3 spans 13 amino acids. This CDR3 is CASSSGDTYEQYF. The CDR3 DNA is TGTGCCAGCAGCTCGGGGGATACCTACGAGCAGTACTTC.

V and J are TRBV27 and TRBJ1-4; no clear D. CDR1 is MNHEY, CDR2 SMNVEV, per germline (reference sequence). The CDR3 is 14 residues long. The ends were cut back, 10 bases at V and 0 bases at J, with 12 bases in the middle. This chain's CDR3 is CATRPRPTNEKLFF. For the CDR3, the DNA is TGTGCCACCCGCCCCAGACCAACTAATGAAAAACTGTTTTTT.

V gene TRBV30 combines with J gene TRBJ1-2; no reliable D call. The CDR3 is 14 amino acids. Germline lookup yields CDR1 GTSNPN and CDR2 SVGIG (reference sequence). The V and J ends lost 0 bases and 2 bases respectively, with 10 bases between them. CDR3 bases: TGTGCCTGGAGTGTACCCGGGATCAACTATGGCTACACCTTC. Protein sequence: CAWSVPGINYGYTF.

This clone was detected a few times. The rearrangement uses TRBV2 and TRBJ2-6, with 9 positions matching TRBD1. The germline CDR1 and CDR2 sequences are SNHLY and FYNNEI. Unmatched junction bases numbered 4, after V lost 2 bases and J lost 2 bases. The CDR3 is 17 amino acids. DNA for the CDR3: TGTGCCAGCAGTGAAACTACAGGGGGCGCTGGGGCCAACGTCCTGACTTTC. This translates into CASSETTGGAGANVLTF.

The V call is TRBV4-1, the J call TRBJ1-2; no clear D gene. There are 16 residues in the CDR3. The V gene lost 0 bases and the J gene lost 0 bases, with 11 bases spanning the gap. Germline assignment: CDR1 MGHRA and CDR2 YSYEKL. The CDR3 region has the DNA TGCGCCAGCAGCCAAGAGGTGGAAAGACCTAACTATGGCTACACCTTC. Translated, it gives CASSQEVERPNYGYTF.

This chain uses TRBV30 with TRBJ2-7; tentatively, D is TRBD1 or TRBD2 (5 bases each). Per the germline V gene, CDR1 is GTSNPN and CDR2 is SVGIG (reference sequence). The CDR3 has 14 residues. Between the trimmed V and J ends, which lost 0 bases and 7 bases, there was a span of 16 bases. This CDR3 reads CAWSVGDPGWEQYV. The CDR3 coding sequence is TGTGCCTGGAGTGTAGGGGACCCCGGGTGGGAGCAGTACGTC.